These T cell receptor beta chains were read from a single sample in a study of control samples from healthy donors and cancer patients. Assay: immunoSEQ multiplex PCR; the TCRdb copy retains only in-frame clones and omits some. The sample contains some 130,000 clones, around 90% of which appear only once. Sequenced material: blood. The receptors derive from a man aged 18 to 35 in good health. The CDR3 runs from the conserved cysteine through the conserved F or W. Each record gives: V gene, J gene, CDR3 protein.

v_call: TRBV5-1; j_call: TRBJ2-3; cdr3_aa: CASSLSFGAGTDTQYF
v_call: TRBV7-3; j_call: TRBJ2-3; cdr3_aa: CASSQGLGDTQYF
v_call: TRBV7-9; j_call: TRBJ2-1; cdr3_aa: CASSMDRGSTSYNEQFF
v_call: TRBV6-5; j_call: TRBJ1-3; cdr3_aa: CASSYSRQGYTIYF
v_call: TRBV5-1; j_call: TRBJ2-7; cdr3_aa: CASSLGGLYEQYF
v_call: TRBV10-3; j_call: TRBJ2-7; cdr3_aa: CAIREDGRDEQYF
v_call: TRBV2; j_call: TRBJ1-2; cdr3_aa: CASSEPWELGGYTF
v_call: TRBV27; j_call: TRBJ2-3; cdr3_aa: CASSLTGGFTDTQYF
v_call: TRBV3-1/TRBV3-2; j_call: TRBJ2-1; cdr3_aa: CASSSSGSQQFF
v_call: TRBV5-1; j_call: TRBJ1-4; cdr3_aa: CASSFQGEGEKLFF
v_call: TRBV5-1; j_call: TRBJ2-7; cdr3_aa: CASSFTFNRGDLSYEQYF
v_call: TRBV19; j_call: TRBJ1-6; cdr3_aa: CASSMTGLGNSPLHF
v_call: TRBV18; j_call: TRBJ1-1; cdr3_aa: CASSPRQGNTEAFF
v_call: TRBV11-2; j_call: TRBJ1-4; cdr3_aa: CASSSGQGYQEKLFF
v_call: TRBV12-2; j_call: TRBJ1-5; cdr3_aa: CASRPTLRPGGAHHPPWYDQPQHF
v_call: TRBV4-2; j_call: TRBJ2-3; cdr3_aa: CASSQYDGSGGFSTDTQYF
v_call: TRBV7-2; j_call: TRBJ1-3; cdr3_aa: CASSLSAGSSGNTIYF
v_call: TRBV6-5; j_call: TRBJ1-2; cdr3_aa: CASSTLRGRNGYTF